This T cell receptor beta chain was profiled in a study of Graves' ophthalmopathy and Graves' hyperthyroidism. From germline, CDR1 is MNHNS and CDR2 SASEGT. J was trimmed by 9 bases and V by 7 bases; bases with no gene match: 12. CDR3 size: 15 residues. RNA served as the template for amplifying TCR beta CDR3 regions. HTBI primers were employed in first-round RT-PCR, then a second-round multiplex PCR followed. TCRdb recomputed calls from the multiplex PCR reads with MiXCR, one row per CDR3 protein. This table has about 160,000 distinct CDR3 sequences, roughly two fifths appearing once. The clonotype originates from a man under 40 with Graves' ophthalmopathy. Specimen: peripheral blood. This chain links TRBV6-1 with TRBJ1-5; 10 positions match TRBD1. DNA for the CDR3: TGTGCCAGCAAAAAGGAGACAGGGGGCTTGGGGCCCCAGCATTTT. Encoded protein: CASKKETGGLGPQHF.